This T cell receptor beta chain appears in the sequencing data of a study of low-dose radiotherapy and immunotherapy resistance in tumors. Across the study: Cohort 1 was given 0.5 Gy per fraction every 2 weeks, for 6.5 Gy total.

The time point is: after trial treatment. Treatment here: LDRT plus nivolumab, ipilimumab, low-dose cyclophosphamide and aspirin (RACIN trial). Treatment combined nivolumab, ipilimumab, aspirin, low-dose cyclophosphamide and low-dose radiotherapy in a dose-escalation trial. Patients who could take part had advanced solid tumors with no tumor-infiltrating lymphocytes. After removal of 2 bases from V and 4 bases from J, the junction contained 15 bases not matched to a gene. Germline CDR1 is MNHNY and CDR2 is SVGAGI (reference sequence). The CDR3 covers 18 residues. This clonotype was observed at least ten times. The authors amplified TCRs for around 20 PCR cycles with a constant-region primer and a V-primer adapter. A single record per CDR3 protein comes from TCRdb applying MiXCR to the reads. The sample has some 53,000 distinct CDR3 sequences, around 34% seen once.

The J gene is TRBJ2-7, the V gene TRBV6-6, with TRBD1 matching 9 bases. The sequenced sample was PBMCs, obtained after low-dose radiotherapy plus immunotherapy. The clonotype was recovered from a male donor with rectosigmoid adenocarcinoma. CDR3 loop: CASSYPDRGSVSGYEQYF. CDR3 bases: TGTGCCAGCAGTTACCCGGACAGGGGCTCGGTGTCGGGATACGAGCAGTACTTC.